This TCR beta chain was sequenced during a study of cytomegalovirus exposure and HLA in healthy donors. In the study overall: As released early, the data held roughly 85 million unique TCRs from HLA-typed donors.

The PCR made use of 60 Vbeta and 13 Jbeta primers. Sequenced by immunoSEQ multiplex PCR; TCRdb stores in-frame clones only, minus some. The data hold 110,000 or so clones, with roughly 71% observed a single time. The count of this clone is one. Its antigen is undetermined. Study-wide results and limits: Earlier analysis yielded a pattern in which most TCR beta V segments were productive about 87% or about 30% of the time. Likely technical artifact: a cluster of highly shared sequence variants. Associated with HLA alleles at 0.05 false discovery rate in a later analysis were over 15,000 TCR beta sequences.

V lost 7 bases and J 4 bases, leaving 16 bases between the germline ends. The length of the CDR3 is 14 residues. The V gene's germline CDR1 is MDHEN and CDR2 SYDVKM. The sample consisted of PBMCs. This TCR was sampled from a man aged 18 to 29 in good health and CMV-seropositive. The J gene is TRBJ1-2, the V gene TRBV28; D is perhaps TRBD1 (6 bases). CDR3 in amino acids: CASTQTGFVYGYTF. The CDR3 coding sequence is TGTGCCAGCACTCAAACAGGGTTTGTCTATGGCTACACCTTC.